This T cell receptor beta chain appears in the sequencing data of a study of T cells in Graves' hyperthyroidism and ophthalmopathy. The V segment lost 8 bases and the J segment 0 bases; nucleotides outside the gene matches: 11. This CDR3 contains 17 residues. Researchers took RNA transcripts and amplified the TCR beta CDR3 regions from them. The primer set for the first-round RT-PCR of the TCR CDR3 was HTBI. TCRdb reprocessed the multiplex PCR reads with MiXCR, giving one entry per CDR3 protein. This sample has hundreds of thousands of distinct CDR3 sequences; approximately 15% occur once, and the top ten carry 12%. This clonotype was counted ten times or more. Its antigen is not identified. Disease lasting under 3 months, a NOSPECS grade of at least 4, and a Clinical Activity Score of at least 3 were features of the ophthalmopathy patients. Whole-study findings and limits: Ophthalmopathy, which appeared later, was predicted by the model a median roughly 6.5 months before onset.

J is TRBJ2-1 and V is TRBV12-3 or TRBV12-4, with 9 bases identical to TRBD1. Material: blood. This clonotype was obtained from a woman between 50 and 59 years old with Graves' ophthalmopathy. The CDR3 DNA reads TGTGCCAGCGGGGGATGGACAGGGGACAGCTCCTACAATGAGCAGTTCTTC. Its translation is CASGGWTGDSSYNEQFF.